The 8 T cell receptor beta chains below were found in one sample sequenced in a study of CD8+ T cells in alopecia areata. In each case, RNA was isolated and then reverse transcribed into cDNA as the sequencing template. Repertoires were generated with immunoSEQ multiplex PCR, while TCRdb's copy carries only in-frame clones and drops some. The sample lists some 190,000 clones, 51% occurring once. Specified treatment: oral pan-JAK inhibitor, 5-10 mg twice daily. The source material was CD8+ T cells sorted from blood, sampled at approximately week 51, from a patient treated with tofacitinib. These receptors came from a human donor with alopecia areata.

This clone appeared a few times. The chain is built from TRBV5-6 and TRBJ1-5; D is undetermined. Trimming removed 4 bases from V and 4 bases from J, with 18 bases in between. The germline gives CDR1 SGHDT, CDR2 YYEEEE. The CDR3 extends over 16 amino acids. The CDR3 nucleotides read TGTGCCAGCAGCCAAAGCCAGCGGGGTAGGAATCAGCCCCAGCATTTT. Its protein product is CASSQSQRGRNQPQHF.

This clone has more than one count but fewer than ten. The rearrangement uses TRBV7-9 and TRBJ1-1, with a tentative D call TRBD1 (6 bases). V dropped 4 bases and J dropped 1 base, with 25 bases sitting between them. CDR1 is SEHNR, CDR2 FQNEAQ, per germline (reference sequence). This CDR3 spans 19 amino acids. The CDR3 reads CASSSSWGYGEQGNTEAFF. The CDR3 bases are TGTGCCAGCAGCTCCTCGTGGGGGTACGGGGAACAGGGGAACACTGAAGCTTTCTTT.

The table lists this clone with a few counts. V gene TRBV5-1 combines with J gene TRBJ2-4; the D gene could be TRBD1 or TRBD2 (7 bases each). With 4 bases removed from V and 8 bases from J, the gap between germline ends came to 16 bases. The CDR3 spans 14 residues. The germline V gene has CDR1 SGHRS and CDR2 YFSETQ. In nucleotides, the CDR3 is TGCGCCAGCAGCGTACAGGGGCGGGAGTACATTCAGTACTTC. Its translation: CASSVQGREYIQYF.

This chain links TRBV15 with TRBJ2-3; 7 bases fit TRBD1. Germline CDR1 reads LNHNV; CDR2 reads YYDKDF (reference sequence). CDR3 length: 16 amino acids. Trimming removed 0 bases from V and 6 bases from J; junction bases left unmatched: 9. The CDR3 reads CATSRERGRLFDTQYF. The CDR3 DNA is TGTGCCACCAGCAGAGAGAGGGGGCGGCTCTTCGATACGCAGTATTTT.

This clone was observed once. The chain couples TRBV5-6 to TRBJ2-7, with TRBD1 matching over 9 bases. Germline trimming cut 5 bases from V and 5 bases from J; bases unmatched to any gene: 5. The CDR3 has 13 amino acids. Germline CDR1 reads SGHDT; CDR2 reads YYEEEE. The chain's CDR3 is CASSWDRDHEQYF. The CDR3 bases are TGTGCCAGCAGTTGGGACAGGGACCACGAGCAGTACTTC.

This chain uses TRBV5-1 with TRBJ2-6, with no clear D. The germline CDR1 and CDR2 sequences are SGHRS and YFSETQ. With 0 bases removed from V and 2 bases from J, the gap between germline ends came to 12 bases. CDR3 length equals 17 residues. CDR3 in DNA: TGCGCCAGCAGCTTGGTCGGCACCCAGCCTGGGGCCAACGTCCTGACTTTC. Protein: CASSLVGTQPGANVLTF. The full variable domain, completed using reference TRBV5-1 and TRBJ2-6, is KAGVTQTPRYLIKTRGQQVTLSCSPISGHRSVSWYQQTPGQGLQFLFEYFSETQRNKGNFPGRFSGRQFSNSRSEMNVSTLELGDSALYLCASSLVGTQPGANVLTFGAGSRLTVL.

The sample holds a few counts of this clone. The CDR3, as DNA: TGTGCCAGCAGTGATTCTAGCGTGGAGACCCAGTACTTC. Its protein product is CASSDSSVETQYF. The V call is TRBV2, the J call TRBJ2-5, with D perhaps TRBD2 (6 bases). Trimming shortened V by 3 bases and J by 5 bases, and 10 bases separated the two germline ends. The CDR3 covers 13 residues. The germline V gene has CDR1 SNHLY and CDR2 FYNNEI.

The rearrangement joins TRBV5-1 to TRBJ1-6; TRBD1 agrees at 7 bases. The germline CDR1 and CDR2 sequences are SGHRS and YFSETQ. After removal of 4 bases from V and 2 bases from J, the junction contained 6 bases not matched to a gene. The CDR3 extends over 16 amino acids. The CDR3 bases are TGCGCCAGCAGCGCAACAGGGGTGCCCTATAATTCACCCCTCCACTTT. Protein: CASSATGVPYNSPLHF.